This TCR beta chain came from a study of cytomegalovirus exposure and HLA in healthy donors. Study findings and constraints: The sole available immune exposure information was CMV serostatus. A later look showed TCR association rates differing by HLA locus, highest for DRB1 and lowest for HLA-C. Indistinguishable V segments, including TRBV6-2 and TRBV6-3, were excluded.

Points on this clone: Its matching antigen is unknown.

The primer mix had 60 Vbeta and 13 Jbeta primers. Clones were read by immunoSEQ multiplex PCR, and TCRdb kept only the in-frame ones, dropping some. The data show 80,000 to 100,000 clones, 65% to 75% seen once. Germline trimming cut 2 bases from V and 1 base from J; bases unmatched to any gene: 2. The CDR3 contains 15 residues. CDR1 MNHEY and CDR2 SMNVEV come from the germline V gene (reference sequence). Sample: PBMCs. The chain combines TRBV27 with TRBJ2-3; 8 nucleotides match TRBD2. The clonotype comes from a man aged 30-40 years in good health and CMV-seropositive. DNA for the CDR3: TGTGCCAGCAGTTTAAGGCGGGGGGGCACAGATACGCAGTATTTT. This encodes CASSLRRGGTDTQYF.